The 3 T cell receptor beta chains below were found in one sample sequenced in a study of blood T cell repertoires in COVID-19. Clones were sequenced by immunoSEQ multiplex PCR, and TCRdb holds only the in-frame ones, with some missing. The sample has under 150,000 clones, 88% seen once. The sample consisted of peripheral blood. These receptors all stem from a man aged 45-60 years with active or convalescent COVID-19.

This chain connects TRBV7-9 to TRBJ1-1; 7 bases match TRBD1. The CDR3 contains 15 residues. In germline, CDR1 is SEHNR, CDR2 FQNEAQ (reference sequence). Trimming at V came to 4 bases and at J to 4 bases, leaving 9 bases not matched to a gene. CDR3 sequence (DNA): TGTGCCAGCAGCTCTAGGACAGGTCGGGTCACTGAAGCTTTCTTT. Amino acids: CASSSRTGRVTEAFF.

This chain links TRBV18 with TRBJ1-2; TRBD1 is a possible D gene (5 bases). The germline V gene has CDR1 KGHSH and CDR2 LQKENI. This CDR3 is 14 amino acids long. The V and J ends lost 4 bases and 3 bases respectively, with 12 bases between them. The CDR3 DNA follows: TGTGCCAGCTCACTAACTCGACAGTACTATGGCTACACCTTC. Translated, it gives CASSLTRQYYGYTF.

The chain carries TRBV19 and TRBJ2-2; 16 nucleotides line up with TRBD2. This CDR3 spans 16 amino acids. Per germline, CDR1 LNHDA and CDR2 SQIVND (reference sequence). Losses at the gene ends were 6 bases for V and 7 bases for J; bases not matched to a gene: 5. The CDR3 spells CASRGTSGRADGELFF. In DNA form, the CDR3 reads TGTGCCAGTAGAGGGACTAGCGGGAGGGCCGACGGGGAGCTGTTTTTT.